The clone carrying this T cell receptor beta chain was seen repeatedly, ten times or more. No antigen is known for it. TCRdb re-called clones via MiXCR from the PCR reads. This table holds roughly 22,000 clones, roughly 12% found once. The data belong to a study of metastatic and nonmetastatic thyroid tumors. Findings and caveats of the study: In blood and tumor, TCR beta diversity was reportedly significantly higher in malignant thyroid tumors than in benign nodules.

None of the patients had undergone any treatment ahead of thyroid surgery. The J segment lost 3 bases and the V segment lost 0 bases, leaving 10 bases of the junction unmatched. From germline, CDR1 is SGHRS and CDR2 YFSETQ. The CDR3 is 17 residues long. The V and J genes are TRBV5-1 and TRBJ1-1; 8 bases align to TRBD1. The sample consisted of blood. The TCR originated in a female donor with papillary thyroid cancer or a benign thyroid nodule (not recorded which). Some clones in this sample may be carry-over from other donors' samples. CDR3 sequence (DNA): TGCGCCAGCAGCTTGGCCGTTTTCAGGGGGCTATACACTGAAGCTTTCTTT. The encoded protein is CASSLAVFRGLYTEAFF. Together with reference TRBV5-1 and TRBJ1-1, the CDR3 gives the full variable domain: KAGVTQTPRYLIKTRGQQVTLSCSPISGHRSVSWYQQTPGQGLQFLFEYFSETQRNKGNFPGRFSGRQFSNSRSEMNVSTLELGDSALYLCASSLAVFRGLYTEAFFGQGTRLTVV.